This T cell receptor beta chain was recorded in a study of beta chain features in type 1 diabetes (dated 2018 in TCRdb). Study-level background: Mean age, gender distribution, total cell number and subset yield did not differ between patients and healthy donors. A total of under 120,000,000 sorted cells were examined across all samples, and RNA yield correlated strongly with the number of cells per subset. Whereas all 30 or so donors provided naive and central memory subsets, regulatory and stem cell-like memory subsets were isolated from just 8 patients and roughly 8 healthy donors. The study compared TCRB repertoires of sorted circulating CD4+ T cell subsets between recently diagnosed type 1 diabetes patients and matched healthy donors. Points the paper makes about the study in general: A moderate but significant shortening of TCRB CDR3 length was observed in type 1 diabetes patients in all four CD4+ subsets. Because cDNA rather than genomic DNA was sequenced, highly expressing activated cells could have been over-represented, although no difference in activation and CD3 levels was found between groups. Because the HLA sub-analyses included only small numbers of individuals, any influence of HLA type on TCRB rearrangement was left unresolved. Shorter templates might have been favored by PCR, but patient and control samples were amplified and corrected together, so both groups would have been affected equally by any skew. Fewer insertions and more nucleotide deletions at VDJ recombination sites were observed in patients with type 1 diabetes, implying thymic rearrangement abnormalities. The naive, central memory and regulatory TCRB repertoires appeared to resemble one another more closely among patients than among healthy donors.

This clone was counted between two and nine times. There is no known antigen for this receptor. No clone much larger than this one lies a single base away; base qualities are absent. Trimming takes 3 bases from V and 3 bases from J, and the germline ends sit 20 bases apart. Reading the germline V gene gives CDR1 MNHNS and CDR2 SASEGT. The CDR3 runs 17 amino acids, cysteine and phenylalanine included. Of the read, only the CDR3 DNA is kept; its 51 bases are in frame from base 1. Each donor gave one peripheral blood draw, averaging approximately 0.12 L, which was collected into heparinised tubes. Using a panel that included CD45RO, CCR7, CD25, CD127, CD95 and CD27, naive, central memory, regulatory and stem cell-like memory CD4+ T cells were sorted on a BD FACSAria II. Purity was above 95% for every sorted population. Right away, PBMCs were isolated by Lymphoprep density gradient centrifugation and were stained directly, with no culture step. So that batch effects would be minimized, each experiment stained and sorted samples in pairs, pairing one healthy donor with one patient.

The entire amount of isolated RNA was reverse transcribed using the High Capacity cDNA Reverse Transcription Kit, so the sequenced TCRB transcripts were expressed ones. Deep immunoSEQ sequencing was applied to naive, central memory and regulatory T cell samples, giving an average of roughly 3.5 million total reads per sample. Sorted cells were lysed in RLT buffer, and RNA was extracted using DNase-treated RNeasy Micro or Mini kits according to cell number. Each cell subset was processed separately to prevent cross-contamination, with patient and healthy donor samples processed together. The immunoSEQ multiplex PCR was used to amplify TCRB sequences from cDNA, generating 87-bp fragments that spanned the CDR3 region. Sequencing of the amplicons was performed on the Illumina HiSeq platform. Per the authors' processing: PCR bias was computationally corrected using synthetic template baselines, reads within Hamming distance 2 were collapsed, and singletons that could not be merged were discarded. Reads were aligned against IMGT so that V, D and J genes, CDR3 length and insertions or deletions at six rearrangement sites could be assigned. Within each subset, clonotype counts were normalized to sorted cell number, and only after that were true diversity and Gini coefficients computed with the tcR R package. The overlap coefficient, calculated on TCRB nucleotide sequences, was used to measure repertoire sharing. Out-of-frame TCRB sequences from naive cells were analyzed to stand in for the pre-selection repertoire. In its TCRdb copy, this immuneACCESS table keeps in-frame sequences only and misses some clones. Where compared with another copy, unresolved V genes explain less than half of these, and the others have no known cause. The V and J calls and clone size come from that table; D and trimming were worked out from the DNA. The sample data list about 710,000 clones, and more than 12% of these were observed just once. Approximately 0.042% of the sample comes from the top ten.

Recombination connected TRBV6-1 to TRBJ2-5, with TRBD1 tentatively as D gene (5 bases match). This clonotype originated in a man between 18 and 29 years old with type 1 diabetes. Sample: naive CD4+ T cells from blood. The sample's cell subset or site label is to be understood as: true naive CD4+ T cells. The nucleotide sequence reads TGTGCCAGCAGTGATCTCGGTCGGAAGGTACAGGAAGAGACCCAGTACTTC. It codes for CASSDLGRKVQEETQYF.